The T cell receptor (beta chain) described here comes from a study of identical twins (TCRdb year 2016). Background on the whole study: TCR alpha and beta repertoires from monozygotic twins, unrelated adults of various ages and cord blood were deep-sequenced to test whether fetal clonotypes persist. Replicate twin experiments were performed at different times using different library preparation protocols to rule out contamination. Points the paper makes about the study in general: The excess sharing between twins in beta out-of-frame sequences was weaker because fewer shared sequences reduced the signal-to-noise ratio. Compared with coincidental sharing between unrelated individuals, an excess of low generation-probability sequences was observed among out-of-frame TCR alpha sequences shared between twins. Conclusions relied on cross-sectional statistical analysis, since the same donors could not be followed over many years. Recombination models systematically underestimated out-of-frame TCR alpha sharing in monozygotic twins but agreed with sharing between unrelated individuals. Invariant T cells such as MAIT and iNKT could partly confound zero-insertion analyses, although diverse VJ usage argued against such confounding for most clonotypes. Fewer insertions were carried by abundant cord blood beta clonotypes; a weaker similar trend was observed in young adult naive repertoires, while no such trend was observed in memory repertoires.

On this clonotype: Its antigen specificity is not known. No much larger clonotype is one base removed from it; base qualities were not supplied.

The library was generated by 5' RACE. Sequencing was performed on an Illumina HiSeq 2000. Template switching introduced a universal primer binding site; the final cDNA contained a unique molecular identifier, enabling accurate counting of TCR cDNA molecules. Specific primers in the conserved constant-segment region were used to synthesize first-strand cDNA for the TCR alpha and beta chains. To control for contamination, every cDNA library carried two barcodes: a SMART-Mk sample barcode plus Illumina barcodes. Two successive PCR steps introduced TruSeq adapter sequences along with Illumina sample barcodes. The TCR alpha and beta cDNA libraries were sequenced on the Illumina HiSeq platform using custom primers. In the original analysis: Raw reads were processed with MiGEC to extract unique molecular identifiers, and MiXCR was used to determine CDR3 positions. Recombination models were inferred per individual with the repgenHMM and IGoR tools using an EM algorithm. Shared clonotypes were analyzed with the tcR package in R, and sharing was normalized by the product of cloneset sizes. Out-of-frame nonproductive sequences were analyzed to study raw recombination free of thymic and clonal selection effects. Using fastp at Q25 and MiXCR, TCRdb reprocessed the public reads and kept productive beta chains. One record per CDR3 amino acid sequence lists the most common genes and DNA. The V and J calls were determined by TCRdb, not by the authors. The sample records around 1.7 million distinct CDR3 sequences, around 29% of which are singletons. The ten most abundant clones make up over 0.25% of the sample.

Every donor in the study was a healthy Caucasian. CDR1 LNHNV and CDR2 YYDKDF were looked up in the germline V gene (reference sequence). The CDR3 runs 12 residues from the cysteine to the phenylalanine. The only DNA kept is the CDR3, 36 bases in frame from the first base. Material for sequencing was cord blood. The origin of this receptor is a newborn girl in good health. The chain was built from TRBV15 and TRBJ2-4; the D gene is unclear. The J call could be wrong; TRBJ2-7 is a better fit for the DNA end. The CDR3: CATSRDRSEQYF. The sequence in DNA is TGTGCCACCAGCAGAGATCGCAGCGAGCAGTACTTC.